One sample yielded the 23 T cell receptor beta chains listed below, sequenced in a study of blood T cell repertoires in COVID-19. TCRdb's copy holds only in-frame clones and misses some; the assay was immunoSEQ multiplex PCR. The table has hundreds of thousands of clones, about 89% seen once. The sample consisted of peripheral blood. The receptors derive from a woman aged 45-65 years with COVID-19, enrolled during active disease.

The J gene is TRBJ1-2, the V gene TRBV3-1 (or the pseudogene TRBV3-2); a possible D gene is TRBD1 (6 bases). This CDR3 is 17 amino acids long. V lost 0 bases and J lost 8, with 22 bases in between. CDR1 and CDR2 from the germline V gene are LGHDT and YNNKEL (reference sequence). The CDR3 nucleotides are TGTGCCAGCAGCCAAGACCCCTCCGGGACACTAAAGAGAGGCTACACCTTC. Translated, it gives CASSQDPSGTLKRGYTF.

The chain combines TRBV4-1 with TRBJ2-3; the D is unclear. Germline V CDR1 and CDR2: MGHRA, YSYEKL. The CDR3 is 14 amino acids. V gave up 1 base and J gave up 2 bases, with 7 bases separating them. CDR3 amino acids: CASSQGQNTDTQYF. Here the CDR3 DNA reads TGCGCCAGCAGCCAAGGCCAGAACACAGATACGCAGTATTTT.

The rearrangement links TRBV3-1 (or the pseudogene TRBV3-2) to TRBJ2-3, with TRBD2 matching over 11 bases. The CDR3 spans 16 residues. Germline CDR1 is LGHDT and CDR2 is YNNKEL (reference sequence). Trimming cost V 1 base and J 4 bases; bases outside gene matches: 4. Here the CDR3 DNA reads TGTGCCAGCAGCCAAGTAGCGGGAGGGCCGCCAGATACGCAGTATTTT. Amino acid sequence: CASSQVAGGPPDTQYF.

The CDR3: CASRRTSGRAKPYEQYF. CDR3 DNA sequence: TGTGCCAGCAGGAGGACTAGCGGGAGGGCCAAGCCCTACGAGCAGTACTTC. The chain recombines TRBV28 with TRBJ2-7, with 15 nucleotides matching TRBD2. The CDR3 is 17 residues long. Trimming cost V 6 bases and J 2 bases; bases outside gene matches: 8. Germline V lookup: CDR1 MDHEN, CDR2 SYDVKM.

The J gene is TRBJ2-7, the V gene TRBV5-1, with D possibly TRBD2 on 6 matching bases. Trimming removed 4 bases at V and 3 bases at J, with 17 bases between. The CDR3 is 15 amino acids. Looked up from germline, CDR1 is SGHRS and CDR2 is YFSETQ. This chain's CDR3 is CASSPLPGSLYEQYF. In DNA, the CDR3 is TGCGCCAGCAGCCCACTTCCCGGGAGCCTCTACGAGCAGTACTTC.

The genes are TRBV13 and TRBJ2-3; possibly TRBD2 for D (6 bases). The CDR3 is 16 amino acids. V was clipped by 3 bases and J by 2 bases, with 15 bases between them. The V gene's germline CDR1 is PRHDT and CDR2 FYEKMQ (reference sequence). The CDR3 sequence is CASSFRAGGFTDTQYF. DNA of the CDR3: TGTGCCAGCAGCTTCCGAGCGGGCGGATTCACAGATACGCAGTATTTT. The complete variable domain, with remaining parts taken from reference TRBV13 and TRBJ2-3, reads AAGVIQSPRHLIKEKRETATLKCYPIPRHDTVYWYQQGPGQDPQFLISFYEKMQSDKGSIPDRFSAQQFSDYHSELNMSSLELGDSALYFCASSFRAGGFTDTQYFGPGTRLTVL.

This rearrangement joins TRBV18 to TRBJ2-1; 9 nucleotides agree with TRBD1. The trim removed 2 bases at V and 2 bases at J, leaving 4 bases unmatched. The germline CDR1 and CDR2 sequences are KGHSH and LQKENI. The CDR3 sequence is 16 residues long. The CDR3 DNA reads TGTGCCAGCTCACCAGGGCGGACAGGGGCCTACAATGAGCAGTTCTTC. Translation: CASSPGRTGAYNEQFF.

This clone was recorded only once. CDR3 in amino acids: CASSVSLEARDTQYF. The DNA for the CDR3 is TGTGCCAGCAGCGTAAGTCTTGAGGCCCGGGATACGCAGTATTTT. J is TRBJ2-3 and V is TRBV9; D uncertain. V was pared by 1 base and J by 6 bases, with 15 bases between. The CDR3 length is 15 residues. Per germline, CDR1 SGDLS and CDR2 YYNGEE.

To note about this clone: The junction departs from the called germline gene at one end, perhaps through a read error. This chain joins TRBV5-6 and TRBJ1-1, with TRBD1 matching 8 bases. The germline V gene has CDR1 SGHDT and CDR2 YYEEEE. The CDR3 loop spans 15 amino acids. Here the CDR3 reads CANSLYRGVYTEAFF. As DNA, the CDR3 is TGTGCCAACAGCCTGTACAGGGGGGTTTACACTGAAGCTTTCTTT.

CDR3 in amino acids: CASEGLAGELGLNEQFF. The CDR3 DNA reads TGTGCCAGCGAAGGACTAGCGGGAGAATTGGGTCTCAATGAGCAGTTCTTC. The rearrangement uses TRBV27 and TRBJ2-1; 13 bases line up with TRBD2. Trimming took 8 bases from V and 6 from J; bases not matched to a gene: 13. CDR1 and CDR2 (germline): MNHEY, SMNVEV (reference sequence). The CDR3 extends over 17 amino acids.

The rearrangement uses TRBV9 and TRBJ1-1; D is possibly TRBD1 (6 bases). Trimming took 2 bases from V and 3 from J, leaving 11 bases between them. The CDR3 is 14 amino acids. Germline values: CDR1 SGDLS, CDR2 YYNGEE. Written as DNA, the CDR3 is TGTGCCAGCAGCGTCTGGGAGGGGGACACTGAAGCTTTCTTT. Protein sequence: CASSVWEGDTEAFF.

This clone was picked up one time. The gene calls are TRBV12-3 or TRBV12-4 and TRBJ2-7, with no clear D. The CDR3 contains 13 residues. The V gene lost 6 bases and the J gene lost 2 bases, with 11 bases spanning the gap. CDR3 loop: CASRPTRAYEQYF. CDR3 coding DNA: TGTGCCAGCAGACCCACCCGGGCCTACGAGCAGTACTTC.

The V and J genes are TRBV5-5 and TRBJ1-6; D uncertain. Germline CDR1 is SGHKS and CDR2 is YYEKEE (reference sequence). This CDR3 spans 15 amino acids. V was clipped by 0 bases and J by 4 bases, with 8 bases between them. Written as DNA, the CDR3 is TGTGCCAGCAGCTTGGCAACGGGGTATAATTCACCCCTCCACTTT. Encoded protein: CASSLATGYNSPLHF.

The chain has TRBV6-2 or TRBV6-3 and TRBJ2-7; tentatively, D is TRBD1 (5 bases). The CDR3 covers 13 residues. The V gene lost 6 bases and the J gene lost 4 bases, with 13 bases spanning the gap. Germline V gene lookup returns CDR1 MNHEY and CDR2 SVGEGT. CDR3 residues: CASSASDRYEQYF. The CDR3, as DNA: TGTGCCAGCAGCGCCTCAGACAGATACGAGCAGTACTTC.

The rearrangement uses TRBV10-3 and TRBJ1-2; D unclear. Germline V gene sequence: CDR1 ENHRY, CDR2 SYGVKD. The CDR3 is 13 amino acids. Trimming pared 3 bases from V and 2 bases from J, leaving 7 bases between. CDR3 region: CAISDKENYGYTF. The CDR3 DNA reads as TGTGCCATCAGTGACAAGGAGAACTATGGCTACACCTTC.

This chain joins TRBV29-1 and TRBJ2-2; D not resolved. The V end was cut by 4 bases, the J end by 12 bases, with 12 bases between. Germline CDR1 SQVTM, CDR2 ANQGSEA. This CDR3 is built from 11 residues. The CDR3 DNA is TGCAGCGTTGCTGAGGAAAGTAAGCTGTTTTTT. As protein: CSVAEESKLFF.

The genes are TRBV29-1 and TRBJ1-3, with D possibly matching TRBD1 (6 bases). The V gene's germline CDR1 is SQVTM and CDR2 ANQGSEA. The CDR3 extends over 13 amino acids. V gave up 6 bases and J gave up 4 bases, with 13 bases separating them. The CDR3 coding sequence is TGCAGCGTCCAGAAGACAGGAGGAAACACCATATATTTT. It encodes CSVQKTGGNTIYF.

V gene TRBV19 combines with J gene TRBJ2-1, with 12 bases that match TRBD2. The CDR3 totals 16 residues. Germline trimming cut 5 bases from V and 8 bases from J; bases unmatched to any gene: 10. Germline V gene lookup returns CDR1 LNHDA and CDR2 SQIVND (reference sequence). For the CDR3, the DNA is TGTGCCAGTAGTCCCCGACCGGGACTAGCGGGCGATGAGCAGTTCTTC. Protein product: CASSPRPGLAGDEQFF.

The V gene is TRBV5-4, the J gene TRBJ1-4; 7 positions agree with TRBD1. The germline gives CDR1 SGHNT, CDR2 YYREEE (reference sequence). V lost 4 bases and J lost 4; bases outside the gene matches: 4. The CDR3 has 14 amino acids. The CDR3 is CASSHRGGNEKLFF. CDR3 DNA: TGTGCCAGCAGCCACAGGGGCGGTAATGAAAAACTGTTTTTT.

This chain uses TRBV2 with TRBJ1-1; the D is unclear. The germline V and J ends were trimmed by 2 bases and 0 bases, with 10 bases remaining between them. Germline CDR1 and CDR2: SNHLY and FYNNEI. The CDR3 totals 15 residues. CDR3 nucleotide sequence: TGTGCCAGCAGTGAATGGGAGACCATGAACACTGAAGCTTTCTTT. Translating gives CASSEWETMNTEAFF.

The CDR3 nucleotides read TGTGCCAGCAGCAACGGACTAGCGGGTTCATCGGATACGCAGTATTTT. As protein: CASSNGLAGSSDTQYF. This chain connects TRBV3-1 (or the pseudogene TRBV3-2) to TRBJ2-3, with 11 nucleotides matching TRBD2. The CDR3 loop spans 16 amino acids. Germline CDR1 reads LGHDT; CDR2 reads YNNKEL (reference sequence). V lost 5 bases and J lost 6; bases outside the gene matches: 10.

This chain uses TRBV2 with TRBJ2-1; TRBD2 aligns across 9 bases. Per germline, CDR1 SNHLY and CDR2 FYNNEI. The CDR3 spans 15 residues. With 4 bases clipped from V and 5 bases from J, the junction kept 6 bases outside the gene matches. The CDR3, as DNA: TGTGCCAGCAGTGCGGGCGGGAGGGGGGACAATGAGCAGTTCTTC. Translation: CASSAGGRGDNEQFF.

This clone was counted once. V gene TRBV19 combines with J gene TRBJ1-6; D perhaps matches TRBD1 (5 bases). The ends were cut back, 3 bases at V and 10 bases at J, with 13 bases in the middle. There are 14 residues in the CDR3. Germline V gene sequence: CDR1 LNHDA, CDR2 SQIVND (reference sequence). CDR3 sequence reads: CASSMGRAGSPLHF. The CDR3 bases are TGTGCCAGTAGTATGGGCAGGGCGGGATCACCCCTCCACTTT.